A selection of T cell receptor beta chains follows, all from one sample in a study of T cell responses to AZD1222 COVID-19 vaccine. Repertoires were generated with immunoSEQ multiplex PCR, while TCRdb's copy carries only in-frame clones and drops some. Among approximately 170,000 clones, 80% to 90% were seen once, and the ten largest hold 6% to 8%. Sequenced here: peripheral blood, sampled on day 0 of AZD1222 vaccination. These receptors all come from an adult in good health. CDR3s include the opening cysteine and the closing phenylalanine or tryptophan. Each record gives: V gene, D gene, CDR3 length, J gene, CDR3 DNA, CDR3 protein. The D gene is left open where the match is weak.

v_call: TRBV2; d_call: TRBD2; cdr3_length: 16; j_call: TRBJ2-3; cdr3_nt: TGTGCCAGCAGTGAAGCGCGGGGGGGGCGCACAGATACGCAGTATTTT; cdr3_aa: CASSEARGGRTDTQYF
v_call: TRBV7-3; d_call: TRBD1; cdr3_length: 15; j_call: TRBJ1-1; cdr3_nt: TGTGCCAGCAGCTTAAAAACAGGACAGGTCACTGAAGCTTTCTTT; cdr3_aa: CASSLKTGQVTEAFF
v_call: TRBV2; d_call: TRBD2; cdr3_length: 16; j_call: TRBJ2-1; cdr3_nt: TGTGCCAGTCGGACTAGCGGGGGGGAATCCTACAATGAGCAGTTCTTC; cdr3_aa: CASRTSGGESYNEQFF
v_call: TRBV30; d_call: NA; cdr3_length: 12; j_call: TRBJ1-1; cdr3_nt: TGTGCCTGGGGATGGGGGGCTACTGAAGCTTTCTTT; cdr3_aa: CAWGWGATEAFF
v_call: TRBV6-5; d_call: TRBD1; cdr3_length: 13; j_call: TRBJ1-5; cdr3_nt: TGTGCCAGCAGTCCGACAGGGGATCAGCCCCAGCATTTT; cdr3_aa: CASSPTGDQPQHF
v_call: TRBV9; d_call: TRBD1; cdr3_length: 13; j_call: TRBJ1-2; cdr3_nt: TGTGCCAGCAGTGACGGGACAGGGGAAGGCTACACCTTC; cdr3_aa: CASSDGTGEGYTF
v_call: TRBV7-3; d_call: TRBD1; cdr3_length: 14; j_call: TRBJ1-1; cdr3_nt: TGTGCCAGCAGCTTAACAGGGGGCGACACTGAAGCTTTCTTT; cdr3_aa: CASSLTGGDTEAFF
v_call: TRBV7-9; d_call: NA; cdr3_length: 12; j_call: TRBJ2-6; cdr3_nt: TGTGCCAGCAGCCCCGGGGCCAACGTCCTGACTTTC; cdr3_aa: CASSPGANVLTF
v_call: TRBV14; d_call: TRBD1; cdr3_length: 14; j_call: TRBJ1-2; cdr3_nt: TGTGCCAGCAGCCTCCAAAGGAGGGGGCTTGGCTACACCTTC; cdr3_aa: CASSLQRRGLGYTF
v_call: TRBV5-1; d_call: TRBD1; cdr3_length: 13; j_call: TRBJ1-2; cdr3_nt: TGCGCCAGCAGGGGGACAGGAGAATATGGCTACACCTTC; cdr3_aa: CASRGTGEYGYTF